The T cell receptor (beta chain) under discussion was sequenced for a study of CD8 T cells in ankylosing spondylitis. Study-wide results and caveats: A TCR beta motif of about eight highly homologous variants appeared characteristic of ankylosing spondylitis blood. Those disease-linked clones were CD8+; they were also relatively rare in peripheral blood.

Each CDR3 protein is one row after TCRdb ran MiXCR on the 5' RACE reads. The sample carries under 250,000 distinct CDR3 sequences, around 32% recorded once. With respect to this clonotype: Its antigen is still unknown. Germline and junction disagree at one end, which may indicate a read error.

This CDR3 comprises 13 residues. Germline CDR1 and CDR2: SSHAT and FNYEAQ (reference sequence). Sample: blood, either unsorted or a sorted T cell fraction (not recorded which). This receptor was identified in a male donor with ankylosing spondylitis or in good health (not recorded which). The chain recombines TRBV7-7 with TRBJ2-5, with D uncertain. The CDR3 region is CASSLGKKETQYF. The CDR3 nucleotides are TGTGCTAGCAGCTTAGGGAAGAAAGAGACCCAGTACTTC.